This record concerns one T cell receptor (beta chain) sequence. Germline CDR1 reads MNHEY; CDR2 reads SVGAGI. The CDR3 contains 15 residues. The V segment lost 6 bases and the J segment 6 bases; nucleotides outside the gene matches: 8. The source of the sample is a study of blood T cell repertoires in COVID-19. As for the study in general: COVID-19 samples, acute and convalescent, were from the United States, Italy and Spain. Sources were T cells, B-cell-depleted T cells, or PBMCs; the material itself was cDNA or gDNA.

Methods used by the authors: The authors estimated nucleated cell counts from reference gene primer amplification. Assay: immunoSEQ multiplex PCR; the TCRdb copy retains only in-frame clones and omits some. For V, J and clone size, that table is used; D and trimming come from the DNA. The profile shows about 50,000 clones, 85% to 95% of them singletons. The receptor comes from a woman older than 75 with acute or convalescent COVID-19. Sample: peripheral blood. The chain has TRBV6-5 and TRBJ2-2; TRBD1 aligns across 9 bases. The CDR3 reads CASRQQGARSGELFF. CDR3 DNA: TGTGCCAGCAGACAACAGGGGGCCCGGTCCGGGGAGCTGTTTTTT.